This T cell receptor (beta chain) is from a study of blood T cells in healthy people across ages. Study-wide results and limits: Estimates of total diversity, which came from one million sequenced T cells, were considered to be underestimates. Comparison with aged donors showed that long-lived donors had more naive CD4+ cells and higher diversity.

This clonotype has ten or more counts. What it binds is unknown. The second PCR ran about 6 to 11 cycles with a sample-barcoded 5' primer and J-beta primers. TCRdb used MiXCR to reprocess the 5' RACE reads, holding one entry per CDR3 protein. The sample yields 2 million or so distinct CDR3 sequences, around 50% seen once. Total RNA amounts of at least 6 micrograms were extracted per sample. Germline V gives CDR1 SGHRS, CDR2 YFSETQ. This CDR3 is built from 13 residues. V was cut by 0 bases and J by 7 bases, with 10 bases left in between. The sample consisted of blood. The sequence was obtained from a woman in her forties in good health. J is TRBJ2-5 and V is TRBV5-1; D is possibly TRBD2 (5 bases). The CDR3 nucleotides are TGCGCCAGCAGCTTGGACCTAGAGGGGACCCAGTACTTC. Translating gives CASSLDLEGTQYF.